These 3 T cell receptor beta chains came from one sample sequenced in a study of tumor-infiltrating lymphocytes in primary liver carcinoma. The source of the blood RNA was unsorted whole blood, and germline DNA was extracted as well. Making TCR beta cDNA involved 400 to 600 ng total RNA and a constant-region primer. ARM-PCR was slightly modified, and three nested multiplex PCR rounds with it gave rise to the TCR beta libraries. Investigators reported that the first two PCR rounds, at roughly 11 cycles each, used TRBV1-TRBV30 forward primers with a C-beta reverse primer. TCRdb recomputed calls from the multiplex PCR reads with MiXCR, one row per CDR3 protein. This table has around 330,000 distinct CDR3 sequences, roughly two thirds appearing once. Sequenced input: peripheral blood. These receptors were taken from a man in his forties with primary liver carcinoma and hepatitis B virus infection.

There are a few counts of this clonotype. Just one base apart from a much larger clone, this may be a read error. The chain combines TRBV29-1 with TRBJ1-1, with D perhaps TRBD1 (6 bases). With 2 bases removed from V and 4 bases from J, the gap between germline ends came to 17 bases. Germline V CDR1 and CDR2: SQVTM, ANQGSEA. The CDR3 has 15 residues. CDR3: CSVERAEQGITEAFF. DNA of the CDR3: TGCAGCGTTGAAAGAGCGGAACAGGGAATCACTGAAGCTTTCTTT.

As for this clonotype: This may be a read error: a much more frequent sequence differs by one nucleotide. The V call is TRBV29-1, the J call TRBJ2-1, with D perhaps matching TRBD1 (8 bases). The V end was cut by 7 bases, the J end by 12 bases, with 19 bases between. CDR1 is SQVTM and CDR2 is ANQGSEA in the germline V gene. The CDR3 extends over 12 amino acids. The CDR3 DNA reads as TGCAGCGGCGGACAGGGAGGGGATGTGCAGTTCTTC. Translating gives CSGGQGGDVQFF.

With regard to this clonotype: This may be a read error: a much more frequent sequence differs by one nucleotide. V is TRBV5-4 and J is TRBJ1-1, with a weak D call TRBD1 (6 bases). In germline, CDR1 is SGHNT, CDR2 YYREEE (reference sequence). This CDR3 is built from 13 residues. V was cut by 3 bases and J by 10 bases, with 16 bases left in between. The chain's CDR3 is CASSSSGAGGAFF. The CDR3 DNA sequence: TGTGCCAGCAGCTCGTCAGGGGCGGGAGGAGCTTTCTTT. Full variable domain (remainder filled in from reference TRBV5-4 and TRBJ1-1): ETGVTQSPTHLIKTRGQQVTLRCSSQSGHNTVSWYQQALGQGPQFIFQYYREEENGRGNFPPRFSGLQFPNYSSELNVNALELDDSALYLCASSSSGAGGAFFGQGTRLTVV.